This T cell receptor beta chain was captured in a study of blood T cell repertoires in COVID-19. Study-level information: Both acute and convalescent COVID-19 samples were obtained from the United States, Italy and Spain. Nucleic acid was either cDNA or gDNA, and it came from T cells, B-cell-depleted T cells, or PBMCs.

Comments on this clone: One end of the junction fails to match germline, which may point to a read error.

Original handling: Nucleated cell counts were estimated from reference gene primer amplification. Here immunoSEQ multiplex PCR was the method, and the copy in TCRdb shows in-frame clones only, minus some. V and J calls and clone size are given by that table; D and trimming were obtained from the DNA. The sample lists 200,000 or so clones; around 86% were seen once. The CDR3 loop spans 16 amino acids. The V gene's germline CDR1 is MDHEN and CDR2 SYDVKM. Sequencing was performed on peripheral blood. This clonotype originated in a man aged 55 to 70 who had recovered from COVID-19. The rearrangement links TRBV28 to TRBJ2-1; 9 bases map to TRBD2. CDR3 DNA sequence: TGTACCAGCAGTTCCAGCGGGAGGTGGCCATACAATGAGCAGTTCTTC. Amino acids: CTSSSSGRWPYNEQFF.